These T cell receptor beta chains were read from a single sample in a study of blood T cells in healthy people across ages. TCRdb re-analysed the 5' RACE reads in MiXCR, keeping a single row per CDR3 protein. This table has 1.5 million to 2 million distinct CDR3 sequences, around 48% appearing once. Sequencing used blood. These receptors originate from a woman between 35 and 50 years old in good health. Each CDR3 is given with its conserved first and last residue. The order of the fields is J gene, clone size, V gene, CDR3 protein. Some rows have no size entry. The others give once, few or many, or a class for an expanded clone.

>TRBJ2-5|few|TRBV20-1
CSARDTSEYF
>TRBJ2-1|.|TRBV6-6
CASSPFSRSSYNEQFF
>TRBJ2-3|.|TRBV7-2
CASSPKRDTDTQYF
>TRBJ1-2|few|TRBV7-9
CASSPSGTRSGYTF
>TRBJ2-5|.|TRBV20-1
CSARDVLGGWETQYF
>TRBJ1-1|.|TRBV9
CASSSQVANTEAFF
>TRBJ1-2|few|TRBV7-9
CASSLLTGLGYGYTF
>TRBJ1-1|.|TRBV5-4
CASSFSRPKTEAFF
>TRBJ1-2|few|TRBV6-6
CASSSQGFPNYGYTF
>.|.|TRBV7-9
CASSVRKAPYEQYF